The 8 T cell receptor beta chains below all came from one sample that was sequenced in a study of T cell repertoires in cytomegalovirus infection. Each CDR3 protein is one row after TCRdb ran MiXCR on the reads. The table records around 340,000 distinct CDR3 sequences, almost 30% of them present only once. Their cognate antigens are unknown. Material: cultured PBMCs, obtained from culture after CMV antigen stimulation. The receptors come from a human donor in good health (CMV status not recorded). Some clones in this sample may be carry-over from other donors' samples.

The chain uses TRBV6-1 and TRBJ1-5; D unresolved. The V and J ends lost 2 bases and 3 bases respectively, with 11 bases between them. Germline V gene lookup returns CDR1 MNHNS and CDR2 SASEGT. The CDR3 runs 15 residues. The CDR3 region has the DNA TGTGCCAGCAGTGAAATCGGGCGTATCAATCAGCCCCAGCATTTT. The encoded protein is CASSEIGRINQPQHF.

There are a few counts of this clonotype. The gene calls are TRBV6-2 or TRBV6-3 and TRBJ2-1; the match to TRBD1 covers 7 bases. The CDR3 is 14 residues long. Germline CDR1 MNHEY, CDR2 SVGEGT. Losses at the gene ends were 6 bases for V and 5 bases for J; bases not matched to a gene: 7. The CDR3 here is CASRGDRINNEQFF. The CDR3 nucleotides are TGTGCCAGCAGGGGGGACAGAATTAACAATGAGCAGTTCTTC.

This clonotype has a handful of counts. The J gene is TRBJ2-1, the V gene TRBV7-6; TRBD2 agrees at 9 bases. The CDR3 extends over 15 amino acids. Unmatched junction bases numbered 4, after V lost 3 bases and J lost 4 bases. Germline CDR1 and CDR2: SGHVS and FNYEAQ. The CDR3 spells CASSFLAGLYNEQFF. Here the CDR3 DNA reads TGTGCCAGCAGCTTCCTAGCGGGACTTTACAATGAGCAGTTCTTC.

This clonotype was seen only a few times. The chain combines TRBV7-9 with TRBJ1-5, with D perhaps matching TRBD1 (5 bases). Germline CDR1 SEHNR, CDR2 FQNEAQ (reference sequence). The CDR3 is 14 amino acids. Trimming left V 5 bases short and J 8 bases short, with 16 bases between. The chain's CDR3 is CASSPDGGGEPQHF. The CDR3 bases are TGTGCCAGCAGCCCGGACGGGGGAGGAGAGCCCCAGCATTTT.

The chain links TRBV29-1 to TRBJ2-1; 7 bases align to TRBD2. The germline V gene has CDR1 SQVTM and CDR2 ANQGSEA. There are 12 residues in the CDR3. J was trimmed by 10 bases and V by 0 bases; bases with no gene match: 3. This CDR3 is CSVEEEGLEQFF. The CDR3 DNA follows: TGCAGCGTTGAAGAGGAGGGACTAGAGCAGTTCTTC.

This clonotype was detected only a few times. The V and J genes are TRBV20-1 and TRBJ2-7; 9 bases agree with TRBD1. Germline trimming cut 7 bases from V and 3 bases from J; bases unmatched to any gene: 10. The CDR3 is made up of 14 amino acids. Germline CDR1 DFQATT, CDR2 SNEGSKA (reference sequence). DNA for the CDR3: TGCAGTGTAACCCGGGACAGGGCCTTCTACGAGCAGTACTTC. Protein sequence: CSVTRDRAFYEQYF.

There are a few counts of this clonotype. The chain employs TRBV7-2 and TRBJ1-1, with D unclear. The CDR3 is 17 residues long. Germline V gives CDR1 SGHTA, CDR2 FQGNSA. V was shortened by 4 bases and J by 5 bases, with 23 bases between the two germline ends. The CDR3 nucleotides read TGTGCCAGCAGCTCAACGCCTACAACTTACAAGGGAACTGAAGCTTTCTTT. This encodes CASSSTPTTYKGTEAFF.

The CDR3 nucleotides are TGTGCCAGTAGTATAGATCAGGGTCCCCTACAGTACTTC. It codes for CASSIDQGPLQYF. This chain uses TRBV19 with TRBJ2-4; D might be TRBD1 (5 bases). Germline loops: CDR1 LNHDA, CDR2 SQIVND (reference sequence). With 0 bases removed from V and 13 bases from J, the gap between germline ends came to 13 bases. The CDR3 has 13 residues.